The present entry profiles one T cell receptor beta chain with its context. Per germline, CDR1 SGHRS and CDR2 YFSETQ. J lost 11 bases, V lost 2 bases, and 17 bases had no gene match. The CDR3 has 17 residues. This sample was taken from a study of blood T cell repertoires in COVID-19. Sequenced by immunoSEQ multiplex PCR; TCRdb stores in-frame clones only, minus some. The sample lists about 240,000 clones; roughly four fifths were seen once. The rearrangement uses TRBV5-1 and TRBJ1-1; TRBD1 agrees at 11 bases. This TCR came from a woman aged 55 to 70 with active or convalescent COVID-19. Sequences were obtained from peripheral blood. The CDR3 sequence: CASSLSPIGQGAKVAFF. Written as DNA, the CDR3 is TGCGCCAGCAGCTTAAGCCCCATTGGACAGGGGGCAAAGGTGGCTTTCTTT.